This TCR beta chain comes out of a study of CD8 T cells in Susac syndrome. Findings and caveats of the study: The authors acknowledged that the study's TCR sequencing and HLA analysis involved relatively few individuals.

An input of 0.5 to 1 ug of RNA was subjected to reverse transcription using random hexamers. The authors amplified TCR beta CDR3 across 54 Vbeta and 13 Jbeta using immunoSEQ multiplex PCR. From the immunoSEQ multiplex PCR reads, TCRdb called clonotypes with MiXCR, one entry per CDR3 protein. The sample has about 130,000 distinct CDR3 sequences, 90% to 95% seen once; the top ten hold over 0.1%. Comment on this clonotype: Its antigen remains unidentified.

TCR beta sequencing covered blood CD8+ and CD4+ T cells. CDR1 KGHSY and CDR2 FQNENV come from the germline V gene. The CDR3 runs 14 residues. The junction had 4 bases not matched to a gene; V was cut back by 2 bases and J by 3 bases. The specimen sequenced was CD4+ T cells from PBMCs. The chain employs TRBV16 and TRBJ2-7, with 7 bases fitting TRBD1. The clonotype comes from a human donor in good health. The CDR3 bases are TGTGCCAGCAGCCAACCAACAGGGGACTACGAGCAGTACTTC. Protein product: CASSQPTGDYEQYF.